The source of this TCR beta chain is a study of beta chain features in type 1 diabetes. Overall study: The patients were much like the healthy donors in age, gender and cell yields. Points from the study as a whole: Within each of all four CD4+ subsets, Type 1 diabetes patients had TCRB CDR3s that were moderately but significantly shorter. Insertions were fewer and deletions more numerous at VDJ junctions in type 1 diabetes patients. The naive, central memory and Treg TCRB repertoires looked more alike in patients than they did in healthy donors.

This clone was detected only a few times. Its antigen is not identified. Sorting based on CD45RO/CCR7/CD25/CD127/CD95/CD27 separated CD4+ naive, central memory, regulatory and stem cell-like memory cells. Germline CDR1 and CDR2: KGHSH and LQKENI. The junction had 12 bases not matched to a gene; V was cut back by 6 bases and J by 5 bases. The CDR3 has 15 amino acids. Investigators reverse transcribed all isolated RNA, so they sequenced expressed TCRB transcripts. Using immunoSEQ multiplex PCR, the repertoire was profiled, and TCRdb retains in-frame clones only, with some absent. The data show some 190,000 clones, with approximately 7.8% seen just once and roughly 0.97% held by the top ten.

The chain employs TRBV18 and TRBJ2-7, with 8 bases identical to TRBD2. This clonotype originated in a woman aged 40 to 50 with type 1 diabetes. Material for sequencing was central memory CD4+ T cells from blood. This CDR3 is CASSLRGAGADEQYF. DNA of the CDR3: TGTGCCAGCTCCCTTCGAGGAGCGGGGGCCGACGAGCAGTACTTC.